This T cell receptor (beta chain) was documented in a study of blood T cell repertoires in COVID-19. Study summary: Samples came from the United States, Italy and Spain, spanning acute and convalescent COVID-19. T cells, B-cell-depleted T cells, or PBMCs provided the cDNA or gDNA that served as material.

Per the original data handling: The assay estimated nucleated cells by amplifying reference gene primers. Some clones are missing from TCRdb's copy, which holds only in-frame ones; the method was immunoSEQ multiplex PCR. The V and J calls and clone size are taken from that table; D and trimming were inferred from the DNA. The table records about 120,000 clones, roughly 83% of them present only once. This TCR derives from a woman of 80 years or more with acute or convalescent COVID-19. The source material was peripheral blood.

The CDR3 loop reads CASSLRPGGAQYF. The CDR3 DNA reads as TGTGCCAGCAGCCTCCGTCCGGGTGGCGCGCAGTATTTT. The gene calls are TRBV9 and TRBJ2-3, with D hard to call. CDR1 is SGDLS, CDR2 YYNGEE, per germline. The CDR3 length is 13 residues. Trimming pared 4 bases from V and 10 bases from J, leaving 16 bases between.